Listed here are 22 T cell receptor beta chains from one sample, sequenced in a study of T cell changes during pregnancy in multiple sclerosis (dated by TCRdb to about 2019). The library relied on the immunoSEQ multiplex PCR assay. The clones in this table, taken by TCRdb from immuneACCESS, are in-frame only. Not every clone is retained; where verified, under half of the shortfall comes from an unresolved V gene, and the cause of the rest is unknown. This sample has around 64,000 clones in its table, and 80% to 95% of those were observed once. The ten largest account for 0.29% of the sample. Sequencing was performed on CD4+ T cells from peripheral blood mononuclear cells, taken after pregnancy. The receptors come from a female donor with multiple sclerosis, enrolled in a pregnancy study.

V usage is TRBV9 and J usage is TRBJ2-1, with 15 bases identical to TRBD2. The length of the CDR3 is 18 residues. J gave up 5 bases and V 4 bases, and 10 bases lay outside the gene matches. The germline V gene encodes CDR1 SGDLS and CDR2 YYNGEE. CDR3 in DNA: TGTGCCAGCAGCCCGGGACTAGCGGGAGGCCCGGCTCACAATGAGCAGTTCTTC. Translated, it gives CASSPGLAGGPAHNEQFF.

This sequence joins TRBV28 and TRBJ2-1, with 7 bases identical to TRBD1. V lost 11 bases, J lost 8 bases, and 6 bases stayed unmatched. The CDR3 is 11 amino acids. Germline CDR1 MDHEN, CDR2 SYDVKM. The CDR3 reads CAGQGQDEQFF. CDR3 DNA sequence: TGTGCCGGCCAAGGACAGGATGAGCAGTTCTTC.

The CDR3 DNA is TGTGCCATCACCCCGGACAGGGAAAATAATTCACCCCTCCACTTT. It encodes CAITPDRENNSPLHF. The genes are TRBV10-3 and TRBJ1-6, with TRBD1 matching over 8 bases. Per the germline V gene, CDR1 is ENHRY and CDR2 is SYGVKD. V lost 7 bases to trimming and J lost 5 bases; unmatched junction nucleotides: 7. The CDR3 extends over 15 amino acids.

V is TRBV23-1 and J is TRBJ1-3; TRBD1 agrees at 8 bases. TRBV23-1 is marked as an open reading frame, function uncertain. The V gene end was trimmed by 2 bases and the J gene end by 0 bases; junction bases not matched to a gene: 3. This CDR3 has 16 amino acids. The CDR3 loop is CASSQGTGDSGNTIYF. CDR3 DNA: TGCGCCAGCAGTCAAGGGACAGGTGACTCTGGAAACACCATATATTTT.

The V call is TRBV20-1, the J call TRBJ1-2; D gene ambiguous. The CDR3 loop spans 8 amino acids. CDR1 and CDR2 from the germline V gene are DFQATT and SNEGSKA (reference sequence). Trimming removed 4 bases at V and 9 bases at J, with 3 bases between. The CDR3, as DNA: TGCAGTGCTACCAGCTACACCTTC. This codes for CSATSYTF.

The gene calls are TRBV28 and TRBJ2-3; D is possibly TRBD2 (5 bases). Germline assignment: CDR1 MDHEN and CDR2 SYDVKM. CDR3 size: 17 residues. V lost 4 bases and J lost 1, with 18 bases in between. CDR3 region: CASSSEAVGFRTDTQYF. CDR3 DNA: TGTGCCAGCAGTTCCGAAGCGGTGGGGTTTCGCACAGATACGCAGTATTTT.

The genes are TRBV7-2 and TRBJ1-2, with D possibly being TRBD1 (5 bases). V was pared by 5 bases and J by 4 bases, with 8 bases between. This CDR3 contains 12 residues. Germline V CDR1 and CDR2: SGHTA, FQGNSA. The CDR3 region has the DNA TGTGCCAGCAGCCAGGGTACCTATGGCTACACCTTC. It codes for CASSQGTYGYTF.

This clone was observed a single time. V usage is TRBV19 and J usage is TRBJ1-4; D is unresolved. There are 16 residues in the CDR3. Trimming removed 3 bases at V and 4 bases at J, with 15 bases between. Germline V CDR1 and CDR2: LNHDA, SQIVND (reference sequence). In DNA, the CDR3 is TGTGCCAGTAGTATCGCCAGAACCTCGGGTAATGAAAAACTGTTTTTT. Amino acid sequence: CASSIARTSGNEKLFF.

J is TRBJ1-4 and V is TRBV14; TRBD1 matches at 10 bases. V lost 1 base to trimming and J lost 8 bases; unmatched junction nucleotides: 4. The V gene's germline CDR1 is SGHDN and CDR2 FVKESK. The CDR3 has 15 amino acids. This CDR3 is CASSQGGQGKEKLFF. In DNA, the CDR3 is TGTGCCAGCAGCCAAGGGGGACAGGGGAAGGAAAAACTGTTTTTT. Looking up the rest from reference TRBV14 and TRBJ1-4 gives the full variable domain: EAGVTQFPSHSVIEKGQTVTLRCDPISGHDNLYWYRRVMGKEIKFLLHFVKESKQDESGMPNNRFLAERTGGTYSTLKVQPAELEDSGVYFCASSQGGQGKEKLFFGSGTQLSVL.

DNA for the CDR3: TGTGCCAGCAGCTCACTGGGGGGACAGGGTCGAAACACCATATATTTT. Translation gives CASSSLGGQGRNTIYF. The V gene is TRBV7-2, the J gene TRBJ1-3; 9 bases agree with TRBD1. In germline, CDR1 is SGHTA, CDR2 FQGNSA. There are 16 residues in the CDR3. The trim removed 4 bases at V and 5 bases at J, leaving 9 bases unmatched.

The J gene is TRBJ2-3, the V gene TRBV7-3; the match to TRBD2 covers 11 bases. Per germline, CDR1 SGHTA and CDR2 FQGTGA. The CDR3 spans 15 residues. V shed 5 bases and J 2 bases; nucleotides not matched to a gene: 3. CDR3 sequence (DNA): TGTGCCAGCAGCCCTAGCGGGGGGCACACAGATACGCAGTATTTT. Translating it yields CASSPSGGHTDTQYF.

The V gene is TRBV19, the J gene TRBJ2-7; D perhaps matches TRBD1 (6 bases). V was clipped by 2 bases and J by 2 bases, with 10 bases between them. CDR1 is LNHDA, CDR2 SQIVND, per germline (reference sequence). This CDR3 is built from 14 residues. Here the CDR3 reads CASSISGTTYEQYF. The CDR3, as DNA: TGTGCCAGTAGTATATCGGGGACAACCTACGAGCAGTACTTC.

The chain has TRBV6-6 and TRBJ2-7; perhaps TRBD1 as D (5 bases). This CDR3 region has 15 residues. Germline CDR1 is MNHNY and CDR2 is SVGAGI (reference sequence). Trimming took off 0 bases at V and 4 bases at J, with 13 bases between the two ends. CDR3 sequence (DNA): TGTGCCAGCAGTTACTCGGGCAGGGATGTGTACGAGCAGTACTTC. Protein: CASSYSGRDVYEQYF.

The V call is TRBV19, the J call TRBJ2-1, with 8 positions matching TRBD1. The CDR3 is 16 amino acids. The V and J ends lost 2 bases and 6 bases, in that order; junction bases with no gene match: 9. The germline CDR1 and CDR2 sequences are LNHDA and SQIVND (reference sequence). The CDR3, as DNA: TGTGCCAGTAGTATACCCGCCAGGGGGCTAGGCAATGAGCAGTTCTTC. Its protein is CASSIPARGLGNEQFF. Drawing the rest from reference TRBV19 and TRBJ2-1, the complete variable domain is DGGITQSPKYLFRKEGQNVTLSCEQNLNHDAMYWYRQDPGQGLRLIYYSQIVNDFQKGDIAEGYSVSREKKESFPLTVTSAQKNPTAFYLCASSIPARGLGNEQFFGPGTRLTVL.

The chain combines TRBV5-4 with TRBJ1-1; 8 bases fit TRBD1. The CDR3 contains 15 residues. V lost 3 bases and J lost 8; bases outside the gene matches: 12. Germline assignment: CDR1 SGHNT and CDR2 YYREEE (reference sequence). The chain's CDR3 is CASSYAKDRVLEAFF. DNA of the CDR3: TGTGCCAGCAGCTATGCTAAGGACAGGGTATTGGAAGCTTTCTTT. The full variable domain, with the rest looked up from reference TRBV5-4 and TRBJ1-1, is ETGVTQSPTHLIKTRGQQVTLRCSSQSGHNTVSWYQQALGQGPQFIFQYYREEENGRGNFPPRFSGLQFPNYSSELNVNALELDDSALYLCASSYAKDRVLEAFFGQGTRLTVV.

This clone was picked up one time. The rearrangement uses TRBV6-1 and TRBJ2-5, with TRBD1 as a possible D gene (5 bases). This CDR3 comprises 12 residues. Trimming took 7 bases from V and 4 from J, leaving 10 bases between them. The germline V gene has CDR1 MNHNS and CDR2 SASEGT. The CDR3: CASNPGLETQYF. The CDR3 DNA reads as TGTGCCAGCAACCCAGGGTTAGAGACCCAGTACTTC.

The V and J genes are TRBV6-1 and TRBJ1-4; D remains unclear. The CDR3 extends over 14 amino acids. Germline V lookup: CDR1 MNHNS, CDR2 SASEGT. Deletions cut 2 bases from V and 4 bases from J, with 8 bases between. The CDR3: CASSESRINEKLFF. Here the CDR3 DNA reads TGTGCCAGCAGTGAATCCAGGATTAATGAAAAACTGTTTTTT.

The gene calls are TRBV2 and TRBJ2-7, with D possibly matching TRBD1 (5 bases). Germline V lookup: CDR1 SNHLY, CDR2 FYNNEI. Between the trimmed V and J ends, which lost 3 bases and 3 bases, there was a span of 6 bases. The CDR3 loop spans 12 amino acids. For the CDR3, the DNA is TGTGCCAGCAGTGACGACAGCTACGAGCAGTACTTC. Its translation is CASSDDSYEQYF.

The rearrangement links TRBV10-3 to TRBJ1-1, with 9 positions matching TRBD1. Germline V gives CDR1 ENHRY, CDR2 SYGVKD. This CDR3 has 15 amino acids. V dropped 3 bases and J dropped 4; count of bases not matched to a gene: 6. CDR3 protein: CAISEPGQGTTEAFF. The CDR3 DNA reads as TGTGCCATCAGTGAACCGGGACAGGGTACCACTGAAGCTTTCTTT.

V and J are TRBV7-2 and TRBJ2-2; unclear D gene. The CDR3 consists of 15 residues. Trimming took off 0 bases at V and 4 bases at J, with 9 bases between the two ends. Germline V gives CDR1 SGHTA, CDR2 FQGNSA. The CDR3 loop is CASSLATQATGELFF. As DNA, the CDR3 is TGTGCCAGCAGCTTAGCCACCCAGGCCACCGGGGAGCTGTTTTTT. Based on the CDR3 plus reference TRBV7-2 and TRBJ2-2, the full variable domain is GAGVSQSPSNKVTEKGKDVELRCDPISGHTALYWYRQSLGQGLEFLIYFQGNSAPDKSGLPSDRFSAERTGGSVSTLTIQRTQQEDSAVYLCASSLATQATGELFFGEGSRLTVL.

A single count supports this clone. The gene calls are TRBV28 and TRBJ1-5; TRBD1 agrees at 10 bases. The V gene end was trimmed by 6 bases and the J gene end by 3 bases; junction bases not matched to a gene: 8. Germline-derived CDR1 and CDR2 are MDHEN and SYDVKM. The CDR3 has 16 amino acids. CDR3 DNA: TGTGCCAGCAGCCCCACCGGGACAGGGGTCAATCAGCCCCAGCATTTT. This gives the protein CASSPTGTGVNQPQHF.

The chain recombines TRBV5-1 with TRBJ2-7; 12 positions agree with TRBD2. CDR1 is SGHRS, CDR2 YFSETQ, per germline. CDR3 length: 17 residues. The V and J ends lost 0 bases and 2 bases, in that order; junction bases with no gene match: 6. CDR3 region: CASSLELAGGPTYEQYF. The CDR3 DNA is TGCGCCAGCAGCTTGGAACTAGCGGGGGGCCCCACCTACGAGCAGTACTTC.